A selection of T cell receptor beta chains follows, all from one sample in a study of cytomegalovirus exposure and HLA in healthy donors. Repertoires were generated with immunoSEQ multiplex PCR, while TCRdb's copy carries only in-frame clones and drops some. Its listing shows 55,000 to 75,000 clones. Material: PBMCs. Source of these receptors: a woman in her 30s in good health and CMV-seronegative. Each CDR3 is given with its conserved first and last residue. The D gene is left open where the match is weak.

V gene: TRBV4-1; J gene: TRBJ2-1; D gene: TRBD2; CDR3 protein: CASSPSPSGSYNEQFF; CDR3 DNA: TGCGCCAGCAGCCCGTCCCCTAGCGGCTCCTACAATGAGCAGTTCTTC
V gene: TRBV18; J gene: TRBJ1-6; D gene: -; CDR3 protein: CASSPTGTGNSPLHF; CDR3 DNA: TGTGCCAGCTCACCGACAGGTACGGGGAATTCACCCCTCCACTTT
V gene: TRBV7-2; J gene: TRBJ2-1; D gene: -; CDR3 protein: CASSLVLNEQFF; CDR3 DNA: TGTGCCAGCAGCTTAGTTCTCAATGAGCAGTTCTTC
V gene: TRBV4-1; J gene: TRBJ2-3; D gene: TRBD1; CDR3 protein: CASSQEAGGSQYF; CDR3 DNA: TGCGCCAGCAGCCAAGAGGCAGGGGGATCGCAGTATTTT
V gene: TRBV18; J gene: TRBJ2-7; D gene: -; CDR3 protein: CASSPGTLRSYEQYF; CDR3 DNA: TGTGCCAGCTCACCCGGGACACTCCGCTCCTACGAGCAGTACTTC
V gene: TRBV2; J gene: TRBJ2-7; D gene: -; CDR3 protein: CASRGAYEQYF; CDR3 DNA: TGTGCCAGCAGGGGGGCGTACGAGCAGTACTTC
V gene: TRBV7-7; J gene: TRBJ2-2; D gene: -; CDR3 protein: CASSPVRESGELFF; CDR3 DNA: TGTGCTAGCAGCCCCGTCAGGGAAAGCGGGGAGCTGTTTTTT
V gene: TRBV5-6; J gene: TRBJ2-3; D gene: -; CDR3 protein: CASRNQGPDTQYF; CDR3 DNA: TGTGCCAGCCGAAATCAGGGGCCAGATACGCAGTATTTT
V gene: TRBV9; J gene: TRBJ2-3; D gene: -; CDR3 protein: CASSSSGTSTDTQYF; CDR3 DNA: TGTGCCAGCAGCTCGTCCGGGACTAGCACAGATACGCAGTATTTT
V gene: TRBV28; J gene: TRBJ2-7; D gene: TRBD1; CDR3 protein: CASSSPRQGTYEQYF; CDR3 DNA: TGTGCCAGCAGTTCACCTCGACAGGGCACCTACGAGCAGTACTTC
V gene: TRBV19; J gene: TRBJ2-1; D gene: -; CDR3 protein: CASSLENEQFF; CDR3 DNA: TGTGCCAGTTCCCTAGAGAATGAGCAGTTCTTC
V gene: TRBV27; J gene: TRBJ1-2; D gene: TRBD1; CDR3 protein: CASSPGTGGWYGYTF; CDR3 DNA: TGTGCCAGCAGTCCAGGGACAGGGGGCTGGTATGGCTACACCTTC
V gene: TRBV19; J gene: TRBJ1-2; D gene: -; CDR3 protein: CASSLREAAGYTF; CDR3 DNA: TGTGCCAGTAGTTTAAGAGAGGCGGCTGGCTACACCTTC
V gene: TRBV30; J gene: TRBJ1-1; D gene: -; CDR3 protein: CAWSVVFEAFF; CDR3 DNA: TGTGCCTGGAGTGTCGTGTTTGAAGCTTTCTTT
V gene: TRBV27; J gene: TRBJ2-4; D gene: TRBD1; CDR3 protein: CASSPTGRQNIQYF; CDR3 DNA: TGTGCCAGCAGTCCGACAGGGAGACAAAACATTCAGTACTTC
V gene: TRBV4-3; J gene: TRBJ1-2; D gene: -; CDR3 protein: CASSQDPYDGYTF; CDR3 DNA: TGCGCCAGCAGCCAAGACCCCTATGATGGCTACACCTTC
V gene: TRBV7-2; J gene: TRBJ2-7; D gene: TRBD2; CDR3 protein: CASSLVLAASYEQYF; CDR3 DNA: TGTGCCAGCAGCTTAGTACTAGCGGCCTCCTACGAGCAGTACTTC
V gene: TRBV30; J gene: TRBJ2-3; D gene: TRBD2; CDR3 protein: CAWSVRLAGGFSTDTQYF; CDR3 DNA: TGTGCCTGGAGTGTACGACTAGCGGGGGGCTTTAGCACGGATACGCAGTATTTT
V gene: TRBV5-1; J gene: TRBJ1-6; D gene: TRBD1; CDR3 protein: CASSLAGQGANSPLHF; CDR3 DNA: TGCGCCAGCAGCTTGGCGGGACAGGGTGCTAATTCACCCCTCCACTTT
V gene: TRBV18; J gene: TRBJ2-3; D gene: TRBD2; CDR3 protein: CASSPGGADTQYF; CDR3 DNA: TGTGCCAGCTCCCCGGGGGGAGCAGATACGCAGTATTTT
V gene: TRBV9; J gene: TRBJ2-1; D gene: TRBD2; CDR3 protein: CASSVGTSDEQFF; CDR3 DNA: TGTGCCAGCAGCGTCGGGACTAGCGATGAGCAGTTCTTC
V gene: TRBV4-1; J gene: TRBJ2-5; D gene: TRBD2; CDR3 protein: CASSQALAVQETQYF; CDR3 DNA: TGCGCCAGCAGCCAAGCCCTAGCGGTACAAGAGACCCAGTACTTC
V gene: TRBV5-6; J gene: TRBJ2-7; D gene: TRBD2; CDR3 protein: CASSSRLAGAYEQYF; CDR3 DNA: TGTGCCAGCAGCTCGCGACTAGCGGGAGCTTACGAGCAGTACTTC
V gene: TRBV19; J gene: TRBJ1-5; D gene: -; CDR3 protein: CASKSLQEQPQHF; CDR3 DNA: TGTGCCAGTAAGTCCCTCCAGGAACAGCCCCAGCATTTT
V gene: TRBV18; J gene: TRBJ2-2; D gene: -; CDR3 protein: CASSGRYGELFF; CDR3 DNA: TGTGCCAGCTCAGGCCGATACGGGGAGCTGTTTTTT
V gene: TRBV20-1; J gene: TRBJ1-2; D gene: TRBD1; CDR3 protein: CSARVGTATTF; CDR3 DNA: TGCAGTGCTAGAGTTGGGACAGCTACAACCTTC
V gene: TRBV18; J gene: TRBJ1-4; D gene: -; CDR3 protein: CASSQGVNDGKLFF; CDR3 DNA: TGTGCCAGCTCACAGGGGGTTAATGATGGAAAACTGTTTTTT
V gene: TRBV18; J gene: TRBJ2-5; D gene: -; CDR3 protein: CASSPNSQETQYF; CDR3 DNA: TGTGCCAGCTCCCCCAATAGCCAAGAGACCCAGTACTTC
V gene: TRBV4-1; J gene: TRBJ2-1; D gene: TRBD2; CDR3 protein: CASSQDPAGAYNEQFF; CDR3 DNA: TGCGCCAGCAGCCAAGATCCAGCGGGGGCCTACAATGAGCAGTTCTTC
V gene: TRBV7-2; J gene: TRBJ2-2; D gene: TRBD2; CDR3 protein: CASSPRTSGNTGELFF; CDR3 DNA: TGTGCCAGCAGCCCCCGGACTAGCGGCAACACCGGGGAGCTGTTTTTT
V gene: TRBV4-1; J gene: TRBJ2-2; D gene: -; CDR3 protein: CASSQQVGDTGELFF; CDR3 DNA: TGCGCCAGCAGCCAACAGGTTGGTGACACCGGGGAGCTGTTTTTT
V gene: TRBV29-1; J gene: TRBJ1-1; D gene: TRBD1; CDR3 protein: CSVRPRQGDTEAFF; CDR3 DNA: TGCAGCGTTCGACCGAGACAGGGTGACACTGAAGCTTTCTTT
V gene: TRBV27; J gene: TRBJ1-5; D gene: TRBD1; CDR3 protein: CASKIRTGNQPQHF; CDR3 DNA: TGTGCCAGTAAAATTAGGACAGGGAATCAGCCCCAGCATTTT
V gene: TRBV4-3; J gene: TRBJ1-4; D gene: -; CDR3 protein: CASSQDNSLGRTNEKLFF; CDR3 DNA: TGCGCCAGCAGCCAAGATAACAGCTTGGGGAGAACTAATGAAAAACTGTTTTTT
V gene: TRBV5-5; J gene: TRBJ1-1; D gene: -; CDR3 protein: CASSPTLANTEAFF; CDR3 DNA: TGTGCCAGCAGCCCCACATTGGCCAACACTGAAGCTTTCTTT
V gene: TRBV7-9; J gene: TRBJ2-7; D gene: -; CDR3 protein: CASSKTRGDLEQYF; CDR3 DNA: TGTGCCAGCAGTAAAACCAGGGGGGACTTAGAGCAGTACTTC
V gene: TRBV20-1; J gene: TRBJ1-1; D gene: -; CDR3 protein: CSVAHTEAFF; CDR3 DNA: TGCAGTGTTGCGCACACTGAAGCTTTCTTT
V gene: TRBV30; J gene: TRBJ2-1; D gene: TRBD2; CDR3 protein: CAWERGTSNEQFF; CDR3 DNA: TGTGCCTGGGAACGTGGGACTAGTAATGAGCAGTTCTTC
V gene: TRBV4-3; J gene: TRBJ2-2; D gene: -; CDR3 protein: CASSQGTANTGELFF; CDR3 DNA: TGCGCCAGCAGCCAAGGTACAGCGAACACCGGGGAGCTGTTTTTT
V gene: TRBV4-3; J gene: TRBJ1-3; D gene: -; CDR3 protein: CASSQDNWQSSSGNTIYF; CDR3 DNA: TGCGCCAGCAGCCAAGATAATTGGCAGTCAAGCTCTGGAAACACCATATATTTT
V gene: TRBV5-6; J gene: TRBJ1-3; D gene: -; CDR3 protein: CASSMESGVGNTIYF; CDR3 DNA: TGTGCCAGCAGTATGGAGTCGGGGGTAGGAAACACCATATATTTT
V gene: TRBV7-6; J gene: TRBJ2-5; D gene: -; CDR3 protein: CASSSRGSGQETQYF; CDR3 DNA: TGTGCCAGCAGCTCCCGAGGTAGCGGACAAGAGACCCAGTACTTC
V gene: TRBV29-1; J gene: TRBJ1-2; D gene: TRBD1; CDR3 protein: CSVEWDSFAYGYTF; CDR3 DNA: TGCAGCGTTGAGTGGGACAGCTTTGCCTATGGCTACACCTTC
V gene: TRBV4-2; J gene: TRBJ2-7; D gene: -; CDR3 protein: CASSQDLRAAGYEQYF; CDR3 DNA: TGTGCCAGCAGCCAAGATCTCCGGGCGGCGGGATACGAGCAGTACTTC
V gene: TRBV28; J gene: TRBJ1-3; D gene: -; CDR3 protein: CASSSLGGSSGNTIYF; CDR3 DNA: TGTGCCAGCAGTTCCCTCGGCGGGAGCTCTGGAAACACCATATATTTT
V gene: TRBV7-9; J gene: TRBJ2-6; D gene: TRBD2; CDR3 protein: CAILRPRREGKAGANVLTF; CDR3 DNA: TGTGCCATCCTACGTCCGAGGAGGGAGGGGAAGGCTGGGGCCAACGTCCTGACTTTC
V gene: TRBV28; J gene: TRBJ2-7; D gene: TRBD1; CDR3 protein: CASTHGQGSGYEQYF; CDR3 DNA: TGTGCCAGCACTCATGGACAGGGTTCAGGCTACGAGCAGTACTTC
V gene: TRBV18; J gene: TRBJ1-1; D gene: TRBD1; CDR3 protein: CASSSTGPDTEAFF; CDR3 DNA: TGTGCCAGCTCCTCGACAGGGCCGGACACTGAAGCTTTCTTT
V gene: TRBV7-9; J gene: TRBJ2-7; D gene: TRBD2; CDR3 protein: CASSYGAGDEQYF; CDR3 DNA: TGTGCCAGCAGCTACGGGGCGGGGGACGAGCAGTACTTC
V gene: TRBV19; J gene: TRBJ2-7; D gene: TRBD2; CDR3 protein: CASSPRLARPSEQYF; CDR3 DNA: TGTGCCAGTAGTCCACGACTAGCGCGACCTTCCGAGCAGTACTTC
V gene: TRBV7-2; J gene: TRBJ2-7; D gene: TRBD1; CDR3 protein: CASSPRTGLDEQYF; CDR3 DNA: TGTGCCAGCAGCCCCCGGACAGGGCTCGACGAGCAGTACTTC
V gene: TRBV6-5; J gene: TRBJ1-2; D gene: TRBD1; CDR3 protein: CASSYSDRGYGYTF; CDR3 DNA: TGTGCCAGCAGTTACTCGGACAGGGGTTATGGCTACACCTTC
V gene: TRBV10-2; J gene: TRBJ1-2; D gene: -; CDR3 protein: CASSNLGLLGYTF; CDR3 DNA: TGCGCCAGCAGTAACCTTGGACTTCTGGGTTACACCTTC
V gene: TRBV30; J gene: TRBJ2-1; D gene: -; CDR3 protein: CAWSVKRNRDQFF; CDR3 DNA: TGTGCCTGGAGTGTAAAGCGGAACAGGGACCAGTTCTTC
V gene: TRBV7-7; J gene: TRBJ2-2; D gene: TRBD1; CDR3 protein: CASSLGTAANTGELFF; CDR3 DNA: TGTGCTAGCAGCTTAGGGACAGCGGCGAACACCGGGGAGCTGTTTTTT
V gene: TRBV14; J gene: TRBJ2-1; D gene: -; CDR3 protein: CASSQESWRAGVF; CDR3 DNA: TGTGCCAGCAGCCAAGAATCGTGGCGGGCCGGAGTCTTC
V gene: TRBV19; J gene: TRBJ2-5; D gene: -; CDR3 protein: CASRGRGPQETQYF; CDR3 DNA: TGTGCCAGTAGAGGAAGAGGCCCTCAGGAGACCCAGTACTTC